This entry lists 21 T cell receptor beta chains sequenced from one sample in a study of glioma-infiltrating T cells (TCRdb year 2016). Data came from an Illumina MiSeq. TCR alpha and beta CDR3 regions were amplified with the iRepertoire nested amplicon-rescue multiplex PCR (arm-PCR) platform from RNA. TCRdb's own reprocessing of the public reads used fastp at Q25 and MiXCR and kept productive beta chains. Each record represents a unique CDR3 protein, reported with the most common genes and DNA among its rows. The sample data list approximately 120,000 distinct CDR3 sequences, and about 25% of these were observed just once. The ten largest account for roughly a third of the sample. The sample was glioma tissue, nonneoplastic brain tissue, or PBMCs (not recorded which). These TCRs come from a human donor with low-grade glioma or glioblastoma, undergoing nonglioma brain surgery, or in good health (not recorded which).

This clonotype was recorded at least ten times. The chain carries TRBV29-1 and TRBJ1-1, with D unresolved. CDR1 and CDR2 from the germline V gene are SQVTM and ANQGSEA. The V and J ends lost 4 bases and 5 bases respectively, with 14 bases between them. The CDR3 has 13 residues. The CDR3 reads CSVGGAARTEAFF. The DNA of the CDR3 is TGCAGCGTTGGCGGAGCCGCGAGGACTGAAGCTTTCTTT.

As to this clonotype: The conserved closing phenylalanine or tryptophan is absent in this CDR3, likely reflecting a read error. The CDR3 DNA sequence: TGTGCTAGCAGGTGGACAGGGGGCACTGAAGCTTTCCTT. Translated, it gives CASRWTGGTEAFL. The chain employs TRBV6-1 and TRBJ1-1; the match to TRBD1 covers 10 bases. There are 13 residues in the CDR3. The germline CDR1 and CDR2 sequences are MNHNS and SASEGT.

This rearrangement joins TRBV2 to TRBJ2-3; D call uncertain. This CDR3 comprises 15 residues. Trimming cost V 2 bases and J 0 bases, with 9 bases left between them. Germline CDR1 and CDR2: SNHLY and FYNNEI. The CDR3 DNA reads TGTGCCAGCAGTGAATGGGCTTCTAGCACAGATACGCAGTATTTT. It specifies CASSEWASSTDTQYF. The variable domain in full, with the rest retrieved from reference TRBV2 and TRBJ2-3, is EPEVTQTPSHQVTQMGQEVILRCVPISNHLYFYWYRQILGQKVEFLVSFYNNEISEKSEIFDDQFSVERPDGSNFTLKIRSTKLEDSAMYFCASSEWASSTDTQYFGPGTRLTVL.

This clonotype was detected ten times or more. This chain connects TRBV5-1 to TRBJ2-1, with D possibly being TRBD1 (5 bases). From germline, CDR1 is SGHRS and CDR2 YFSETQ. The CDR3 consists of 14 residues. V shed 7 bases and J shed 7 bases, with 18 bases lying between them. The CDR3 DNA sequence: TGCGCCAGCGGCACACGTCGTGGGGCAAATGAGCAGTTCTTC. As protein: CASGTRRGANEQFF.

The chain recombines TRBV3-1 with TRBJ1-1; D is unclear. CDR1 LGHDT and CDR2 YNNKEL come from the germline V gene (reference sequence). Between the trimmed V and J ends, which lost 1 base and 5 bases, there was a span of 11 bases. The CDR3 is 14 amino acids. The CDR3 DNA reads TGTGCCAGCAGCCAAGGGGGAGGGAATACTGAAGCTTTCTTT. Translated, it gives CASSQGGGNTEAFF.

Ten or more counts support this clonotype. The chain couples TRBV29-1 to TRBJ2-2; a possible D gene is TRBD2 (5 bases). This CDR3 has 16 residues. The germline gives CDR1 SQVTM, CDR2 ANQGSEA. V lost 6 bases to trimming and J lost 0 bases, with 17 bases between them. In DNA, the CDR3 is TGCAGCGTCTGGACTGGTGGAGAAGCGAACACCGGGGAGCTGTTTTTT. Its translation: CSVWTGGEANTGELFF.

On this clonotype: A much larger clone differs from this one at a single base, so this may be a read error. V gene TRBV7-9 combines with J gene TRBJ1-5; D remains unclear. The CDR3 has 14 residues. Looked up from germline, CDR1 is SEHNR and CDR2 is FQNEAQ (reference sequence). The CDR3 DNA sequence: TGTGCCAGCAGCCAGAGTCAAAACAATCAGCCCCGGCATTTT. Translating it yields CASSQSQNNQPRHF. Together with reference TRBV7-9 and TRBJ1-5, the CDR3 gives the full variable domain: DTGVSQNPRHKITKRGQNVTFRCDPISEHNRLYWYRQTLGQGPEFLTYFQNEAQLEKSRLLSDRFSAERPKGSFSTLEIQRTEQGDSAMYLCASSQSQNNQPRHFGDGTRLSIL.

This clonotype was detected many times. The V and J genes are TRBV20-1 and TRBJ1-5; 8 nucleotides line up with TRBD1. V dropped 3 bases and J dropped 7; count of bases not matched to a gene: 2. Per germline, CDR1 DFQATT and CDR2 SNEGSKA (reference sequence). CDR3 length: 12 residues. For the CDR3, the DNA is TGCAGTGCTAGTGACAGGGGCCAGCCCCAGCATTTT. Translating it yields CSASDRGQPQHF.

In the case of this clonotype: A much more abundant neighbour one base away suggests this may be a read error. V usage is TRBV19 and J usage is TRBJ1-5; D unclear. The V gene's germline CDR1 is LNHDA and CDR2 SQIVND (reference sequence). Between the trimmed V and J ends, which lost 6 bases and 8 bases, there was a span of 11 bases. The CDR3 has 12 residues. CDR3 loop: CASRKTGEPQHF. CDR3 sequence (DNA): TGTGCCAGTAGGAAGACTGGAGAGCCCCAGCATTTT.

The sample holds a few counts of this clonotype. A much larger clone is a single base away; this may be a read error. CDR3 coding DNA: TGCAGTGCTGTTAGCGTAGTGTCCTACAATGAGCAGTTCTTC. This sequence encodes CSAVSVVSYNEQFF. V is TRBV20-1 and J is TRBJ2-1; TRBD2 might be the D (5 bases). Germline values: CDR1 DFQATT, CDR2 SNEGSKA (reference sequence). The CDR3 length is 14 residues. Trimming removed 5 bases at V and 1 base at J, with 12 bases between.

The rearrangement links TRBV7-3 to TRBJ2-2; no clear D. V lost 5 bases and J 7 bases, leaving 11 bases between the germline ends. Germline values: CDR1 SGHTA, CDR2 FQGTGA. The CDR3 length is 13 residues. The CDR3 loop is CASSPPWGGELFF. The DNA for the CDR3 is TGTGCCAGCAGCCCCCCGTGGGGCGGGGAGCTGTTTTTT.

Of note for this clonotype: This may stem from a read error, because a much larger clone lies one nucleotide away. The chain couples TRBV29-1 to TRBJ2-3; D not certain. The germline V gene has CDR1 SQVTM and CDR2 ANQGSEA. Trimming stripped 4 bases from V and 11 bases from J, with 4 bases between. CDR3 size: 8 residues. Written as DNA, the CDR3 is TGCAGCGTTGGGGAGCAGTATTTT. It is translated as CSVGEQYF.

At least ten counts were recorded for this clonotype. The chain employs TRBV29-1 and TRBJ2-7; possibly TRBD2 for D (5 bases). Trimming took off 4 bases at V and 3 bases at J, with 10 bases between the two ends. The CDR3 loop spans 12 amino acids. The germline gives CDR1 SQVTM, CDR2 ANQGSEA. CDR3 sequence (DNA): TGCAGCGTTGGAACAGACTACTACGAGCAGTACTTC. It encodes CSVGTDYYEQYF.

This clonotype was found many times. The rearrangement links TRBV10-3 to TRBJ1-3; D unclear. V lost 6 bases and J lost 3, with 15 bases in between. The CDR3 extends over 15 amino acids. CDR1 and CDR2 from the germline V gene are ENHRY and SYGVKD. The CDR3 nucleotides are TGTGCCATCAGATCCGGGCCCCAAGTTGGAAACACCATATATTTT. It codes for CAIRSGPQVGNTIYF.

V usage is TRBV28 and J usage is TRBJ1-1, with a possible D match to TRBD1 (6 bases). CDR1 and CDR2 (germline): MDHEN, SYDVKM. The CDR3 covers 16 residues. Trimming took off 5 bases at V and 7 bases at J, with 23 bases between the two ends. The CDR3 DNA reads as TGTGCCAGCAGTGAGAACGCCGGGGGGCAGGCCTTTGAAGCTTTCTTT. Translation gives CASSENAGGQAFEAFF.

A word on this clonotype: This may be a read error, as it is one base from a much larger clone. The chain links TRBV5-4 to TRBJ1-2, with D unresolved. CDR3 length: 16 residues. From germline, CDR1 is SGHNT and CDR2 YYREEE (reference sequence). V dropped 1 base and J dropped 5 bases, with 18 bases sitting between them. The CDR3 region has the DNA TGTGCCAGCAGCTTGAAGGTGGCGGCAAGATTGTATGGCTACACCTTC. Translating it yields CASSLKVAARLYGYTF.

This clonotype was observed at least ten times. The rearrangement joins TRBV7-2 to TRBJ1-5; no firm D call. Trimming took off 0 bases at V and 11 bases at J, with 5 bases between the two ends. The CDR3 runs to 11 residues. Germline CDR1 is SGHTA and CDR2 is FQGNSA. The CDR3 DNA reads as TGTGCCAGCAGCTTAGCGGGCACCCAGCATTTT. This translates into CASSLAGTQHF.

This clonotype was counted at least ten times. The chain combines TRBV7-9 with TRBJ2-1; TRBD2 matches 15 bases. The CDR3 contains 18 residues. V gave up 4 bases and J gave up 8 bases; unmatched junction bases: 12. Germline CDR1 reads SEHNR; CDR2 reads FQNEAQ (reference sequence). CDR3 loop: CASSSKGLAGGPHHEQFF. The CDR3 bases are TGTGCCAGCAGCTCAAAAGGACTAGCGGGAGGGCCTCACCATGAGCAGTTCTTC.

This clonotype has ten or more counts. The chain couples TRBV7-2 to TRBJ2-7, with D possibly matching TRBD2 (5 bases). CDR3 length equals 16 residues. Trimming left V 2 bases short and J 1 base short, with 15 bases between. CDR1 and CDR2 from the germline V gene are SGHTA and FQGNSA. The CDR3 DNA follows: TGTGCCAGCAGCTTAAGGAGCTATGGCGGGTCCTACGAGCAGTACTTC. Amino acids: CASSLRSYGGSYEQYF.

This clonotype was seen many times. The DNA of the CDR3 is TGTGCCAGCAGTCGGGACAGAGGATACGAGCAGTACTTC. Amino acid sequence: CASSRDRGYEQYF. V and J are TRBV6-1 and TRBJ2-7; 7 bases align to TRBD1. The CDR3 length is 13 residues. CDR1 MNHNS and CDR2 SASEGT come from the germline V gene. The ends lost 5 bases at V and 4 bases at J; junction bases unmatched: 5.

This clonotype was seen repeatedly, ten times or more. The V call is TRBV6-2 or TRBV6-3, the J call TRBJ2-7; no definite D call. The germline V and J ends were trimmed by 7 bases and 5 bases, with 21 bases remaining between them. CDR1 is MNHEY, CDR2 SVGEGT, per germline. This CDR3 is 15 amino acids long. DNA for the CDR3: TGTGCCAGCATAAAACCCGGATCACAACTCCACGAGCAGTACTTC. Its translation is CASIKPGSQLHEQYF.